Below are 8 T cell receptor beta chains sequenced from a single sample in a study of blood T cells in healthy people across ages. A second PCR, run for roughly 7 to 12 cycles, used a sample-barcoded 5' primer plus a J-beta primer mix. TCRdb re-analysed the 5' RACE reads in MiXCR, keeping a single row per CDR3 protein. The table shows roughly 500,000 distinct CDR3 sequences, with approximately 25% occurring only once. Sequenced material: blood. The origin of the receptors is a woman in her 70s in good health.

The CDR3 sequence is CASSNGGLVEEKTQYF. CDR3 DNA: TGCGCCAGCAGTAACGGGGGGCTAGTTGAAGAGAAGACCCAGTACTTC. The chain combines TRBV5-1 with TRBJ2-5, with D possibly being TRBD2 (7 bases). The CDR3 spans 16 residues. Trimming stripped 5 bases from V and 6 bases from J, with 23 bases between. Germline V CDR1 and CDR2: SGHRS, YFSETQ.

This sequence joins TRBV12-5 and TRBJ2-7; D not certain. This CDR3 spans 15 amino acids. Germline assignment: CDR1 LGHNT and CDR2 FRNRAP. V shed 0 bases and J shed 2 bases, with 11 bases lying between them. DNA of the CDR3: TGTGCTAGTGGTTTGGTCCGGCCCAGAACCTACGAGCAGTACTTC. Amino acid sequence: CASGLVRPRTYEQYF.

The CDR3 DNA is TGTGCCAGCAGCTCCAACGCACTAGCGAACTCTCAAGAGACCCAGTACTTC. It yields the protein CASSSNALANSQETQYF. J is TRBJ2-5 and V is TRBV11-3; 7 bases match TRBD2. The CDR3 has 17 residues. Germline V gives CDR1 SGHNT, CDR2 YENEEA. Trimming removed 4 bases from V and 2 bases from J; junction bases left unmatched: 13.

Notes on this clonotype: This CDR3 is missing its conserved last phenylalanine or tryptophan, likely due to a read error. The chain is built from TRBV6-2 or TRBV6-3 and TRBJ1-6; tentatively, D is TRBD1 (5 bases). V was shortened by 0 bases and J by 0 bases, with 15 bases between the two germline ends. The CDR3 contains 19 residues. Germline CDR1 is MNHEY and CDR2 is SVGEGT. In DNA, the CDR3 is TGTGCCAGCAGTTACTCGATCTACCAGGACATCTCCTATAATTCACCCCTCCACTCT. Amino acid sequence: CASSYSIYQDISYNSPLHS.

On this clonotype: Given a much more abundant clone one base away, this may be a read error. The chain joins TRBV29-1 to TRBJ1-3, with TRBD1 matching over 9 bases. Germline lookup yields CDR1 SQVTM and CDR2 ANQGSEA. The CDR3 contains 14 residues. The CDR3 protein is CSVLQGAAGNIIYF. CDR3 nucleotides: TGCAGCGTATTACAGGGGGCAGCTGGAAACATCATATATTTT.

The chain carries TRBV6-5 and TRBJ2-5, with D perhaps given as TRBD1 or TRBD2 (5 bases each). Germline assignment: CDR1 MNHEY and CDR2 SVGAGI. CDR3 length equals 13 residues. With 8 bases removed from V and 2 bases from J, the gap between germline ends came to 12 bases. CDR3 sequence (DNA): TGTGCCAGCCAATGGGACCTACAAGAGACCCAGTACTTC. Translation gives CASQWDLQETQYF.

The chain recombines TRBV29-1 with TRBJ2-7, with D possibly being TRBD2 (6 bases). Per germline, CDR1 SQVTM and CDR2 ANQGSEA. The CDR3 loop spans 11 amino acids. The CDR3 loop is CSGGTVWEQYF. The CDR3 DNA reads TGCAGTGGGGGGACGGTCTGGGAGCAGTACTTC.

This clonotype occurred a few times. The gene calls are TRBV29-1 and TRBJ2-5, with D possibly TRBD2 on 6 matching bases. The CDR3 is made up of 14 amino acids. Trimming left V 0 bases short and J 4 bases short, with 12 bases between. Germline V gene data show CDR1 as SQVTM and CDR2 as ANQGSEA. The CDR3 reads CSVEDRRGGETQYF. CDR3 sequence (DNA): TGCAGCGTTGAAGATAGAAGGGGAGGAGAGACCCAGTACTTC.